The clone carrying this T cell receptor beta chain was counted a single time. In the original workflow: How many nucleated cells were present was estimated from reference gene primer amplification. Sequencing used immunoSEQ multiplex PCR; TCRdb keeps in-frame clones, though not all of them. V, J and clone size are those of that table, while D and trimming were read from the DNA. This table has some 150,000 clones, around 90% appearing once. This sample was included in a study of blood T cell repertoires in COVID-19. In the study overall: Spain, Italy and the United States supplied samples that represented acute and convalescent COVID-19. T cells, B-cell-depleted T cells, or PBMCs provided the cDNA or gDNA that served as material.

The CDR3 runs 13 residues. V lost 3 bases, J lost 0 bases, and 6 bases lay in between. Germline assignment: CDR1 SGHRS and CDR2 YFSETQ. Input material: peripheral blood. The chain carries TRBV5-1 and TRBJ1-1; D is perhaps TRBD1 (5 bases). This receptor was obtained from a woman aged 45-65 years with acute or convalescent COVID-19. The CDR3 is CASSSTVNTEAFF. Here the CDR3 DNA reads TGCGCCAGCAGCTCGACAGTGAACACTGAAGCTTTCTTT.